A single sample is the source of the 21 T cell receptor beta chains below, sequenced in a study of cytomegalovirus exposure and HLA in healthy donors. The study ran its PCR with 60 Vbeta and 13 Jbeta primers. Profiling relied on immunoSEQ multiplex PCR, and the TCRdb table lists in-frame clones only, not all of them. This table holds about 180,000 clones, 65% to 80% found once. Sequencing was carried out using PBMCs. These receptors all come from a woman in her 40s in good health and CMV-seronegative.

The J gene is TRBJ1-2, the V gene TRBV5-1, with D hard to call. There are 15 residues in the CDR3. V shed 0 bases and J shed 6 bases, with 15 bases lying between them. The germline V gene encodes CDR1 SGHRS and CDR2 YFSETQ. Here the CDR3 reads CASSLERGVINGYTF. In DNA, the CDR3 is TGCGCCAGCAGCTTGGAACGGGGAGTGATTAATGGCTACACCTTC.

The chain carries TRBV19 and TRBJ1-5; the D is unclear. There are 15 residues in the CDR3. Germline CDR1 and CDR2: LNHDA and SQIVND (reference sequence). V lost 6 bases and J lost 0, with 12 bases in between. The DNA for the CDR3 is TGTGCCAGTAGGGTCGGGGTTTATAGCAATCAGCCCCAGCATTTT. Translation: CASRVGVYSNQPQHF.

This sequence joins TRBV7-8 and TRBJ2-7; TRBD2 agrees at 8 bases. J lost 6 bases, V lost 5 bases, and 6 bases had no gene match. Germline CDR1 SGHVS, CDR2 FQNEAQ. This CDR3 has 13 residues. The CDR3 coding sequence is TGTGCCAGCAGCCCGGGGGGGGCTTTCGAGCAGTACTTC. Residues: CASSPGGAFEQYF.

The rearrangement joins TRBV5-6 to TRBJ2-2, with a weak D call TRBD1 (5 bases). The V and J ends lost 3 bases and 3 bases respectively, with 9 bases between them. Germline values: CDR1 SGHDT, CDR2 YYEEEE. The length of the CDR3 is 14 residues. The CDR3 sequence is CASSSGRYTGELFF. CDR3 in DNA: TGTGCCAGCAGCTCAGGGCGGTACACCGGGGAGCTGTTTTTT.

V is TRBV7-2 and J is TRBJ2-7; 15 nucleotides align to TRBD2. Germline V gene sequence: CDR1 SGHTA, CDR2 FQGNSA. The length of the CDR3 is 19 residues. J was trimmed by 4 bases and V by 0 bases; bases with no gene match: 10. As DNA, the CDR3 is TGTGCCAGCAGCTTAGCGCAGGGACTAGCGGGAGGTAGGAGATACGAGCAGTACTTC. Translating it yields CASSLAQGLAGGRRYEQYF. Full variable domain (rest looked up from reference TRBV7-2 and TRBJ2-7): GAGVSQSPSNKVTEKGKDVELRCDPISGHTALYWYRQSLGQGLEFLIYFQGNSAPDKSGLPSDRFSAERTGGSVSTLTIQRTQQEDSAVYLCASSLAQGLAGGRRYEQYFGPGTRLTVT.

This clone showed up just a few times. This chain links TRBV7-9 with TRBJ1-3; D gene unclear. The CDR3 runs 16 residues. Germline V gives CDR1 SEHNR, CDR2 FQNEAQ (reference sequence). V dropped 1 base and J dropped 0 bases, with 10 bases sitting between them. In DNA form, the CDR3 reads TGTGCCAGCAGCTTAGGTCGGGGAGCCTCTGGAAACACCATATATTTT. This encodes CASSLGRGASGNTIYF.

The gene calls are TRBV6-1 and TRBJ2-6, with a tentative D call TRBD1 (5 bases). The V gene lost 2 bases and the J gene lost 0 bases, with 14 bases spanning the gap. Germline assignment: CDR1 MNHNS and CDR2 SASEGT. The CDR3 totals 18 residues. The CDR3 spells CASSERGRTSSGANVLTF. In DNA form, the CDR3 reads TGTGCCAGCAGTGAAAGGGGCAGGACAAGCTCTGGGGCCAACGTCCTGACTTTC.

The V call is TRBV30, the J call TRBJ1-2; 7 positions match TRBD1. The V gene's germline CDR1 is GTSNPN and CDR2 SVGIG (reference sequence). Trimming cost V 7 bases and J 2 bases; bases outside gene matches: 7. The CDR3 spans 13 residues. CDR3 sequence reads: CAFPTGRNYGYTF. The CDR3, as DNA: TGTGCCTTCCCGACAGGGCGGAACTATGGCTACACCTTC.

This chain links TRBV19 with TRBJ2-6, with a weak D call TRBD2 (5 bases). Looked up from germline, CDR1 is LNHDA and CDR2 is SQIVND (reference sequence). The CDR3 spans 16 residues. Trimming left V 5 bases short and J 2 bases short, with 13 bases between. CDR3 residues: CASSGRTGTGANVLTF. CDR3 DNA: TGTGCCAGTAGTGGACGGACTGGGACTGGGGCCAACGTCCTGACTTTC.

The genes are TRBV5-4 and TRBJ2-2; perhaps TRBD1 as D (5 bases). Trimming took 0 bases from V and 0 from J, leaving 6 bases between them. Germline V gene data show CDR1 as SGHNT and CDR2 as YYREEE (reference sequence). The CDR3 contains 15 residues. CDR3 loop: CASSLDRTNTGELFF. The DNA for the CDR3 is TGTGCCAGCAGCTTGGACAGGACGAACACCGGGGAGCTGTTTTTT. The full variable domain, completed using reference TRBV5-4 and TRBJ2-2, is ETGVTQSPTHLIKTRGQQVTLRCSSQSGHNTVSWYQQALGQGPQFIFQYYREEENGRGNFPPRFSGLQFPNYSSELNVNALELDDSALYLCASSLDRTNTGELFFGEGSRLTVL.

V usage is TRBV5-1 and J usage is TRBJ2-1; possible D gene TRBD2, 5 bases. CDR3 length: 17 residues. V shed 0 bases and J shed 7 bases, with 20 bases lying between them. CDR1 is SGHRS and CDR2 is YFSETQ in the germline V gene. The DNA of the CDR3 is TGCGCCAGCAGCTTGGTTGCAACCCCTCTACTAGGAAATGAGCAGTTCTTC. Protein sequence: CASSLVATPLLGNEQFF.

The chain is built from TRBV30 and TRBJ1-2; 9 bases fit TRBD1. CDR3 length: 13 amino acids. With 3 bases clipped from V and 4 bases from J, the junction kept 3 bases outside the gene matches. Germline CDR1 GTSNPN, CDR2 SVGIG (reference sequence). The CDR3 nucleotides are TGTGCCTGGAGCCGGGACAGGGCCTATGGCTACACCTTC. Residues: CAWSRDRAYGYTF.

The J gene is TRBJ2-7, the V gene TRBV27, with TRBD2 matching over 8 bases. The J segment lost 2 bases and the V segment lost 2 bases, leaving 2 bases of the junction unmatched. The germline V gene has CDR1 MNHEY and CDR2 SMNVEV (reference sequence). This CDR3 has 14 amino acids. CDR3 coding DNA: TGTGCCAGCAGTTTAGACGGGAGGGCCTACGAGCAGTACTTC. Translation: CASSLDGRAYEQYF.

The V call is TRBV7-9, the J call TRBJ2-2; TRBD1 matches 9 bases. Germline values: CDR1 SEHNR, CDR2 FQNEAQ (reference sequence). V trimming: 8 bases; J trimming: 3 bases; junction bases outside the gene matches: 4. This CDR3 comprises 14 residues. CDR3 loop: CASLGQGHTGELFF. CDR3 nucleotide sequence: TGTGCCAGCCTCGGACAGGGGCACACCGGGGAGCTGTTTTTT.

The V gene is TRBV7-2, the J gene TRBJ1-1; possibly TRBD1 for D (6 bases). Germline V lookup: CDR1 SGHTA, CDR2 FQGNSA. The CDR3 totals 15 residues. V lost 1 base, J lost 0 bases, and 9 bases lay in between. CDR3 nucleotide sequence: TGTGCCAGCAGCTTAGGAACAGGGTTGAACACTGAAGCTTTCTTT. It yields the protein CASSLGTGLNTEAFF.

This clone was picked up a small number of times. A junction end diverges from the germline sequence, so it may reflect a read error. V is TRBV6-5 and J is TRBJ2-7; 12 bases are a match to TRBD1. Germline loops: CDR1 MNHEY, CDR2 SVGAGI. The CDR3 runs to 13 residues. CDR3 sequence (DNA): TGTGCCAGCAGTTACTCGGGACAGGGGGCGCAAGACTTC. Translation gives CASSYSGQGAQDF.

The chain is built from TRBV5-1 and TRBJ2-5, with D possibly matching TRBD2 (6 bases). The V end lost 0 bases, the J end lost 4 bases, and 13 bases lay between the germline ends. This CDR3 region has 15 residues. Germline V CDR1 and CDR2: SGHRS, YFSETQ. The CDR3 DNA follows: TGCGCCAGCAGCTTGGCCGTGGGAGGAGGAGAGACCCAGTACTTC. This sequence encodes CASSLAVGGGETQYF.

The chain uses TRBV10-1 and TRBJ2-7; D is undetermined. Trimming shortened V by 3 bases and J by 6 bases, and 9 bases separated the two germline ends. The CDR3 covers 12 residues. Germline V CDR1 and CDR2: WNHNN, SYGVQD (reference sequence). For the CDR3, the DNA is TGCGCCAGCAGTGACACGCGTGGCGAGCAGTACTTC. It codes for CASSDTRGEQYF.

This clone occurred many times. The CDR3 loop is CASSLREDYGYTF. Here the CDR3 DNA reads TGTGCCAGCAGTCTGCGGGAGGACTATGGCTACACCTTC. The chain joins TRBV6-5 to TRBJ1-2; D is undetermined. Looked up from germline, CDR1 is MNHEY and CDR2 is SVGAGI. There are 13 residues in the CDR3. V was shortened by 5 bases and J by 3 bases, with 10 bases between the two germline ends.

V is TRBV20-1 and J is TRBJ2-7; 9 bases are a match to TRBD2. This CDR3 has 11 amino acids. Losses at the gene ends were 6 bases for V and 6 bases for J; bases not matched to a gene: 3. Germline-derived CDR1 and CDR2 are DFQATT and SNEGSKA (reference sequence). CDR3 sequence reads: CSATSGGEQYF. CDR3 DNA sequence: TGCAGTGCGACTAGCGGCGGCGAGCAGTACTTC.

This clone was counted only a few times. The chain couples TRBV6-6 to TRBJ1-1, with 7 positions matching TRBD1. In germline, CDR1 is MNHNY, CDR2 SVGAGI (reference sequence). This CDR3 is built from 16 residues. The V and J ends lost 2 bases and 0 bases, in that order; junction bases with no gene match: 6. CDR3 region: CASSYHRGLMNTEAFF. CDR3 coding DNA: TGTGCCAGCAGTTACCACAGGGGCCTGATGAACACTGAAGCTTTCTTT.